This T cell receptor beta chain was recorded in a study of T cells in Graves' hyperthyroidism and ophthalmopathy. Findings and caveats of the study: Among clonotypes expanded in thyroid above 0.001, most were also found in blood.

This clonotype showed up many times. Antigen unknown. Germline assignment: CDR1 SEHNR and CDR2 FQNEAQ (reference sequence). Between the trimmed V and J ends, which lost 1 base and 5 bases, there was a span of 9 bases. The CDR3 consists of 14 residues. RNA transcripts yielded amplified TCR beta CDR3 regions. HTBI primers were the set used in a first-round RT-PCR of the TCR CDR3. TCRdb passed the multiplex PCR reads through MiXCR, listing each CDR3 protein once. The repertoire has over 300,000 distinct CDR3 sequences, about 15% of them found once; the top ten carry around 10%. The rearrangement links TRBV7-9 to TRBJ2-1; D remains unclear. The sequence was obtained from a woman aged 60-75 years with Graves' hyperthyroidism. Specimen: blood. CDR3 bases: TGTGCCAGCAGCTTAGGGTTGGTGAACAATGAGCAGTTCTTC. Translated: CASSLGLVNNEQFF.